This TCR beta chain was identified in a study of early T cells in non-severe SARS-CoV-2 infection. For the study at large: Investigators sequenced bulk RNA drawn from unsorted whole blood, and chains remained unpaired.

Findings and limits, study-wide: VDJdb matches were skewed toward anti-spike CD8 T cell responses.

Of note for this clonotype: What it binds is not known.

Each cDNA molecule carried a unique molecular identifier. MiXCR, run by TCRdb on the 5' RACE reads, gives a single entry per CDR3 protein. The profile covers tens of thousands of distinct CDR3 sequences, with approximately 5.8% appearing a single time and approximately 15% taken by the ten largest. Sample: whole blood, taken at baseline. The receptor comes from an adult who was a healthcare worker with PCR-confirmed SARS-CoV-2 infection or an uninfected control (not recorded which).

The DNA of the CDR3 is TGCAGCGCCTCCCCCCTTCAGGGGGCCGCAGATACGCAGTATTTT. Its protein product is CSASPLQGAADTQYF. The chain links TRBV29-1 to TRBJ2-3; 8 bases fit TRBD1. The CDR3 sequence is 15 residues long. The junction had 13 bases not matched to a gene; V was cut back by 7 bases and J by 4 bases. The V gene's germline CDR1 is SQVTM and CDR2 ANQGSEA.